This passage covers 6 T cell receptor beta chains from one sample sequenced in a study of cytomegalovirus exposure and HLA in healthy donors. PCR involved 60 Vbeta and 13 Jbeta primers. Produced via immunoSEQ multiplex PCR; TCRdb's table is partial and in-frame only. This sample has approximately 180,000 clones, with approximately 81% found just once. Specimen: PBMCs. The origin of the receptors is a woman aged 25 to 39 in good health and CMV-seronegative.

The chain is built from TRBV27 and TRBJ2-1; D gene uncertain. V lost 5 bases and J lost 0, with 11 bases in between. The CDR3 loop spans 15 amino acids. CDR1 MNHEY and CDR2 SMNVEV come from the germline V gene (reference sequence). Here the CDR3 DNA reads TGTGCCAGCAGTAAAACAGTGGCCTCCTACAATGAGCAGTTCTTC. Amino acid sequence: CASSKTVASYNEQFF.

The V gene is TRBV7-9, the J gene TRBJ1-2; D might be TRBD1 (5 bases). Trimming left V 1 base short and J 4 bases short, with 7 bases between. The V gene's germline CDR1 is SEHNR and CDR2 FQNEAQ (reference sequence). The CDR3 contains 13 residues. The CDR3 DNA reads as TGTGCCAGCAGCTTAGGGGGCGGCTATGGCTACACCTTC. Translating gives CASSLGGGYGYTF.

This rearrangement joins TRBV4-3 to TRBJ2-1; no firm D call. Trimming stripped 4 bases from V and 7 bases from J, with 5 bases between. CDR1 LGHNA and CDR2 YSLEER come from the germline V gene. The CDR3 spans 11 residues. CDR3 in amino acids: CASSLENEQFF. The CDR3 region has the DNA TGCGCCAGCAGCCTCGAGAATGAGCAGTTCTTC.

The chain couples TRBV6-1 to TRBJ1-4; D is perhaps TRBD1 (5 bases). The V end lost 4 bases, the J end lost 7 bases, and 13 bases lay between the germline ends. The germline CDR1 and CDR2 sequences are MNHNS and SASEGT. This CDR3 has 14 residues. In DNA form, the CDR3 reads TGTGCCAGCAGTGTCGGCAGGGCGAGTGAAAAACTGTTTTTT. This codes for CASSVGRASEKLFF.

This chain links TRBV28 with TRBJ1-5; TRBD1 matches 9 bases. CDR3 length equals 18 residues. Germline V gene lookup returns CDR1 MDHEN and CDR2 SYDVKM. V lost 2 bases and J lost 5; bases outside the gene matches: 13. The CDR3 nucleotides read TGTGCCAGCAGTTTACATCAGTGGACAGGGGATGACTATCAGCCCCAGCATTTT. The encoded protein is CASSLHQWTGDDYQPQHF.

The chain uses TRBV29-1 and TRBJ2-7; TRBD1 aligns across 9 bases. The germline V gene encodes CDR1 SQVTM and CDR2 ANQGSEA. The CDR3 loop spans 14 amino acids. The J segment lost 1 base and the V segment lost 5 bases, leaving 6 bases of the junction unmatched. CDR3 DNA: TGCAGCGTTCAGGGACAGGGTGGTTCCTACGAGCAGTACTTC. Residues: CSVQGQGGSYEQYF.